This TCR beta chain stems from a study of cytomegalovirus exposure and HLA in healthy donors. The V gene's germline CDR1 is SNHLY and CDR2 FYNNEI. This CDR3 region has 15 residues. Trimming cost V 3 bases and J 1 base, with 9 bases left between them. Points on this clone: The antigen is undetermined.

The study, taken as a whole, reports: Later on, analysis showed that most CMV-associated TCR beta chains appeared to be HLA-restricted.

With 60 Vbeta and 13 Jbeta primers, the PCR was carried out. Sequencing was performed with immunoSEQ multiplex PCR; in TCRdb, only in-frame clones are kept and a portion is missing. The sample includes around 120,000 clones, more than 80% of them seen just once. This receptor was identified in a man aged 25 to 40 in good health and CMV-seronegative. The genes are TRBV2 and TRBJ2-2; D uncertain. Sequencing used PBMCs. This chain's CDR3 is CASSELRVNTGELFF. DNA of the CDR3: TGTGCCAGCAGTGAGCTGCGAGTGAACACCGGGGAGCTGTTTTTT.